Following are 16 T cell receptor beta chains from one sample sequenced in a study of cytomegalovirus exposure and HLA in healthy donors listed by TCRdb under 2017. Library prep was done by the immunoSEQ multiplex PCR assay. The multiplex PCR relied on a mix of 60 forward primers for TCR Vbeta segments and 13 reverse primers for TCR Jbeta segments. TCRdb provides this immuneACCESS table in a form limited to in-frame rearrangements. Some clones are lacking; in checked studies, under half of them reflect an unresolved V gene, and why the rest are absent is not known. Here the sample has some 120,000 clones; roughly four fifths occur a single time. Of the sample, over 5.5% falls within the top ten clones. The sequenced sample was PBMCs. The receptor source for this set is a woman aged 40 to 50 in good health and CMV-seronegative.

The genes are TRBV18 and TRBJ1-1; the D gene is possibly TRBD1 (5 bases). The CDR3 covers 16 residues. Per germline, CDR1 KGHSH and CDR2 LQKENI. Trimming removed 2 bases at V and 0 bases at J, with 13 bases between. CDR3 loop: CASSPSAGIMNTEAFF. As DNA, the CDR3 is TGTGCCAGCTCACCATCGGCAGGGATTATGAACACTGAAGCTTTCTTT.

To note about this clone: One end of the junction does not line up with germline, which may come from a read error. The chain is built from TRBV6-1 and TRBJ2-1, with 9 bases lining up with TRBD2. CDR3 length: 16 amino acids. The germline V gene has CDR1 MNHNS and CDR2 SASEGT. The DNA of the CDR3 is TGTGCCAGCAGCGAAGGTTGGACTAGCGCCTACAATGAGCAGTTCTTC. Protein: CASSEGWTSAYNEQFF.

The chain joins TRBV2 to TRBJ2-6, with 12 bases fitting TRBD1. V gave up 7 bases and J gave up 3 bases; unmatched junction bases: 4. Looked up from germline, CDR1 is SNHLY and CDR2 is FYNNEI. This CDR3 has 16 amino acids. The CDR3 loop is CASTGTGGVGANVLTF. CDR3 DNA sequence: TGTGCCAGCACCGGGACAGGGGGCGTTGGGGCCAACGTCCTGACTTTC.

This rearrangement joins TRBV7-6 to TRBJ2-3; possibly TRBD1 for D (5 bases). CDR3 length: 18 amino acids. The V end lost 5 bases, the J end lost 5 bases, and 26 bases lay between the germline ends. Germline-derived CDR1 and CDR2 are SGHVS and FNYEAQ. The CDR3 DNA follows: TGTGCCAGCAGCCACTTCCCCTACATCAGGGATGGATTAGATACGCAGTATTTT. Amino acid sequence: CASSHFPYIRDGLDTQYF.

This sequence joins TRBV6-6 and TRBJ1-5, with TRBD1 identical over 7 bases. The J segment lost 4 bases and the V segment lost 0 bases, leaving 6 bases of the junction unmatched. CDR3 length: 16 amino acids. Looked up from germline, CDR1 is MNHNY and CDR2 is SVGAGI (reference sequence). In DNA, the CDR3 is TGTGCCAGCAGTTACTCCGAGAGGGGGCGAAATCAGCCCCAGCATTTT. It yields the protein CASSYSERGRNQPQHF.

V and J are TRBV4-1 and TRBJ2-1; D may be TRBD2 (6 bases). V was clipped by 0 bases and J by 16 bases, with 16 bases between them. The length of the CDR3 is 13 residues. The germline V gene has CDR1 MGHRA and CDR2 YSYEKL. The CDR3 spells CASSQEYGGPFFF. CDR3 nucleotide sequence: TGCGCCAGCAGCCAAGAGTACGGGGGACCGTTCTTCTTC.

Only a few counts were recorded for this clone. This chain uses TRBV11-2 with TRBJ1-5; a possible D gene is TRBD1 (6 bases). Germline assignment: CDR1 SGHAT and CDR2 FQNNGV. V dropped 3 bases and J dropped 5 bases, with 8 bases sitting between them. CDR3 size: 13 residues. CDR3 DNA: TGTGCCAGCAGCTTCGACAGGTATCAGCCCCAGCATTTT. It encodes CASSFDRYQPQHF.

The J gene is TRBJ2-7, the V gene TRBV4-1; possible D gene TRBD1, 5 bases. V gave up 1 base and J gave up 3 bases, with 13 bases separating them. CDR1 MGHRA and CDR2 YSYEKL come from the germline V gene. The CDR3 contains 15 residues. The CDR3 reads CASSQAWTRNYEQYF. DNA for the CDR3: TGCGCCAGCAGCCAAGCCTGGACACGGAACTACGAGCAGTACTTC.

V gene TRBV11-3 combines with J gene TRBJ2-3; the D gene is possibly TRBD2 (6 bases). The V and J ends lost 1 base and 0 bases respectively, with 11 bases between them. This CDR3 comprises 16 residues. Germline CDR1 is SGHNT and CDR2 is YENEEA. The CDR3 nucleotides read TGTGCCAGCAGCTTAGTGGCGGGGCCTAGCACAGATACGCAGTATTTT. Its translation: CASSLVAGPSTDTQYF.

As for this clone: Germline is not matched at one junction end, which may reflect a read error. This chain uses TRBV27 with TRBJ2-7; 8 bases agree with TRBD2. In germline, CDR1 is MNHEY, CDR2 SMNVEV (reference sequence). This CDR3 spans 13 amino acids. The CDR3 bases are TGTGCCAGCAGTCTCCGGGAGGGTATATTTCAGGACTTC. Translating it yields CASSLREGIFQDF.

The table lists this clone with a few counts. The chain has TRBV7-2 and TRBJ2-5, with 8 positions matching TRBD2. The end of the DNA is better explained by TRBJ2-7, so the J call may be wrong. This CDR3 has 14 residues. Germline V CDR1 and CDR2: SGHTA, FQGNSA. Here the CDR3 reads CASSFSGTSDEQYF. CDR3 coding DNA: TGTGCCAGCAGCTTTTCGGGGACTAGTGACGAGCAGTACTTC.

The chain uses TRBV20-1 and TRBJ2-5; 8 bases are shared with TRBD1. The CDR3 sequence is 11 residues long. The germline CDR1 and CDR2 sequences are DFQATT and SNEGSKA (reference sequence). With V trimmed by 7 bases and J by 5 bases, 3 bases remained unmatched. The CDR3 loop reads CSVDRVETQYF. Here the CDR3 DNA reads TGCAGTGTGGACAGGGTGGAGACCCAGTACTTC.

V usage is TRBV5-1 and J usage is TRBJ2-3; perhaps TRBD2 as D (5 bases). Germline lookup yields CDR1 SGHRS and CDR2 YFSETQ. The length of the CDR3 is 14 residues. V lost 7 bases and J lost 2, with 14 bases in between. CDR3 residues: CASGLRDPTDTQYF. The CDR3 DNA is TGCGCCAGCGGTTTGAGGGATCCCACAGATACGCAGTATTTT.

The CDR3 DNA sequence: TGTGCCAGCAGTCGCCACTTGGTCCCTTTTAACTATGGCTACACCTTC. Translated, it gives CASSRHLVPFNYGYTF. This rearrangement joins TRBV21-1 to TRBJ1-2. TRBV21-1 is classified as a pseudogene. There are 16 residues in the CDR3.

This clone was seen a handful of times. This chain joins TRBV11-2 and TRBJ2-1, with 8 bases matching TRBD2. Germline assignment: CDR1 SGHAT and CDR2 FQNNGV. The trim removed 4 bases at V and 0 bases at J, leaving 11 bases unmatched. The CDR3 loop spans 18 amino acids. CDR3: CASSWYLGGGSSYNEQFF. For the CDR3, the DNA is TGTGCCAGCAGCTGGTACCTCGGGGGGGGCAGCTCCTACAATGAGCAGTTCTTC.

The DNA of the CDR3 is TGTGCCAGCAGCCAGGCTATGACAGACTATGGCTACACCTTC. Residues: CASSQAMTDYGYTF. J is TRBJ1-2 and V is TRBV5-6; D might be TRBD1 (5 bases). Trimming stripped 4 bases from V and 3 bases from J, with 13 bases between. The germline gives CDR1 SGHDT, CDR2 YYEEEE. The CDR3 is made up of 14 amino acids.